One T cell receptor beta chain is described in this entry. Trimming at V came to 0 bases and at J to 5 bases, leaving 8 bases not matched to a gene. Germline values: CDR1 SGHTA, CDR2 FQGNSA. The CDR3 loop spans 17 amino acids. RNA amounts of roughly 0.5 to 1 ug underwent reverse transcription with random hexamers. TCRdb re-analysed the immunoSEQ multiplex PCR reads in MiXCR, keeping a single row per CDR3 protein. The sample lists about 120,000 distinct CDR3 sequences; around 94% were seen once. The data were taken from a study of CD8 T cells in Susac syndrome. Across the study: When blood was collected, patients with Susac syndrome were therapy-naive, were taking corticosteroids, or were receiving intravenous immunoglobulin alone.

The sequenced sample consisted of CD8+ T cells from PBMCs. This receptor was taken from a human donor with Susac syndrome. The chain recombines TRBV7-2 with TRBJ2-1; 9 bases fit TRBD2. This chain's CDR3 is CASSLAPREGADNEQFF. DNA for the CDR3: TGTGCCAGCAGCTTAGCCCCGCGGGAGGGCGCGGACAATGAGCAGTTCTTC.